This T cell receptor (beta chain) was captured by sequencing in a study of metastatic and nonmetastatic thyroid tumors. On the study more broadly: Malignant and benign thyroid patients had repertoires compared in peripheral blood and tumor or nodule tissue. Study results and caveats: For both blood and tumor, malignant thyroid tumors reportedly showed significantly higher TCR beta diversity than benign nodules did.

Germline values: CDR1 SEHNR, CDR2 FQNEAQ (reference sequence). This CDR3 region has 11 residues. V lost 5 bases to trimming and J lost 4 bases, with 5 bases between them. This clone was found a few times. Its target is not known. Ahead of thyroid surgery, no patient had received treatment of any kind. In the original processing: CDR3 was compared across clinicopathological groups, and the resulting differences were used to build a distant-metastasis classifier for papillary thyroid cancer. TCRdb re-called clones from the PCR reads using MiXCR. The V and J calls were determined by TCRdb, not by the authors. The sample has about 22,000 clones, 13% to 15% seen once.

The sequenced sample consisted of tumor tissue. The origin of this receptor is a female donor with papillary thyroid cancer or a benign thyroid nodule (not recorded which). Some clones in this sample may be carry-over from other donors' samples. The V gene is TRBV7-9, the J gene TRBJ1-1; D is uncertain. Written as DNA, the CDR3 is TGTGCCAGCAGCCCGATCACTGAAGCTTTCTTT. It is translated as CASSPITEAFF. The complete variable domain, with remaining parts taken from reference TRBV7-9 and TRBJ1-1, reads DTGVSQNPRHKITKRGQNVTFRCDPISEHNRLYWYRQTLGQGPEFLTYFQNEAQLEKSRLLSDRFSAERPKGSFSTLEIQRTEQGDSAMYLCASSPITEAFFGQGTRLTVV.